This is a list of T cell receptor beta chains from one sample in a study of lymphopenia after photon versus proton radiotherapy. This table comes from immunoSEQ multiplex PCR, and its TCRdb copy is limited to in-frame clones, with some not included. This table holds roughly 30,000 clones, 81% found once. The sequencing here drew on peripheral blood, taken from a patient treated with photon-based radiotherapy. These receptors were obtained from a man over 45 with gastric cancer. CDR3s include the opening cysteine and the closing phenylalanine or tryptophan. The order of the fields is D gene, V gene, J gene, clone size, CDR3 DNA, CDR3 protein. D genes are given only for firm matches. Only some rows state a clone size, as once, few, many or a class for expanded clones.

D gene: .
V gene: TRBV9
J gene: TRBJ2-3
clone size: once
CDR3 DNA: TGTGCCAGCAGCGTAGAGGTTCCCGATACGCAGTATTTT
CDR3 protein: CASSVEVPDTQYF

D gene: TRBD2
V gene: TRBV9
J gene: TRBJ2-3
clone size: once
CDR3 DNA: TGTGCCAGCAGCGTGAGCGGGGGGCTGGATACGCAGTATTTT
CDR3 protein: CASSVSGGLDTQYF

D gene: .
V gene: TRBV11-1
J gene: TRBJ2-1
clone size: .
CDR3 DNA: TGTGCCAGCAGCTTAGTCACTAACAATGAGCAGTTCTTC
CDR3 protein: CASSLVTNNEQFF

D gene: .
V gene: TRBV21-1
J gene: TRBJ1-2
clone size: .
CDR3 DNA: TGTGCCAGCAGCAATATAGGGAATGGCTACACCTTC
CDR3 protein: CASSNIGNGYTF

D gene: .
V gene: TRBV9
J gene: TRBJ2-5
clone size: .
CDR3 DNA: TGTGCCAGCAGCGAGGGGCAGGCAAGAGAGACCCAGTACTTC
CDR3 protein: CASSEGQARETQYF

D gene: .
V gene: TRBV6-1
J gene: TRBJ2-2
clone size: .
CDR3 DNA: TGTGCCAGCAGTGGGGGCGGCACCGGGGAGCTGTTTTTT
CDR3 protein: CASSGGGTGELFF

D gene: TRBD1
V gene: TRBV4-1
J gene: TRBJ1-4
clone size: .
CDR3 DNA: TGCGCCAGCAGCCAAGTAGGCAGGGGGCGAGGAACTAATGAAAAACTGTTTTTT
CDR3 protein: CASSQVGRGRGTNEKLFF

D gene: TRBD1
V gene: TRBV7-2
J gene: TRBJ1-2
clone size: .
CDR3 DNA: TGTGCCAGCAGCTCGGACAGGGGCCGGGGCTACACCTTC
CDR3 protein: CASSSDRGRGYTF

D gene: .
V gene: TRBV6-1
J gene: TRBJ1-1
clone size: .
CDR3 DNA: TGTGCCAGCAGTGATTTTAAGGACACTGAAGCTTTCTTT
CDR3 protein: CASSDFKDTEAFF

D gene: .
V gene: TRBV4-1
J gene: TRBJ2-3
clone size: .
CDR3 DNA: TGCGCCAGCAGCCAACTTGGAATACCCACAGATACGCAGTATTTT
CDR3 protein: CASSQLGIPTDTQYF

D gene: .
V gene: TRBV11-1
J gene: TRBJ1-3
clone size: .
CDR3 DNA: TGTGCCAGCAGGCCGACACGGAACTCTGGAAACACCATATATTTT
CDR3 protein: CASRPTRNSGNTIYF

D gene: .
V gene: TRBV29-1
J gene: TRBJ1-3
clone size: few
CDR3 DNA: TGCAGCGTTACAGGGTTCTCTGGAAACACCATATATTTT
CDR3 protein: CSVTGFSGNTIYF

D gene: .
V gene: TRBV4-1
J gene: TRBJ2-6
clone size: .
CDR3 DNA: TGCGCCAGCAGCCCTGGGACATCTATCTCTGGGGCCAACGTCCTGACTTTC
CDR3 protein: CASSPGTSISGANVLTF

D gene: .
V gene: TRBV7-3
J gene: TRBJ2-3
clone size: once
CDR3 DNA: TGTGCCAGCAGCCTACAGGGTAACCAAGATACGCAGTATTTT
CDR3 protein: CASSLQGNQDTQYF

D gene: TRBD1
V gene: TRBV4-1
J gene: TRBJ2-3
clone size: .
CDR3 DNA: TGCGCCAGCAGCCAAGGGACAGGGGCCGATACGCAGTATTTT
CDR3 protein: CASSQGTGADTQYF

D gene: .
V gene: TRBV9
J gene: TRBJ1-5
clone size: few
CDR3 DNA: TGTGCCAGCAGTTTTGACAGTGGGCAGCCCCAGCATTTT
CDR3 protein: CASSFDSGQPQHF

D gene: .
V gene: TRBV5-4
J gene: TRBJ2-1
clone size: .
CDR3 DNA: TGTGCCAGCAGTAATTCGGGGGACCCCTACAATGAGCAGTTCTTC
CDR3 protein: CASSNSGDPYNEQFF

D gene: .
V gene: TRBV6-1
J gene: TRBJ2-1
clone size: .
CDR3 DNA: TGTGCCAGCAGTGAGAGGAAAAACAATGAGCAGTTCTTC
CDR3 protein: CASSERKNNEQFF

D gene: TRBD1
V gene: TRBV19
J gene: TRBJ1-5
clone size: .
CDR3 DNA: TGTGCCAGTAGTGACAGGGCTTATAGCAATCAGCCCCAGCATTTT
CDR3 protein: CASSDRAYSNQPQHF

D gene: .
V gene: TRBV7-2
J gene: TRBJ1-6
clone size: few
CDR3 DNA: TGTGCCAGCAGTACGACAACCAATTCACCCCTCCACTTT
CDR3 protein: CASSTTTNSPLHF

D gene: .
V gene: TRBV5-4
J gene: TRBJ1-5
clone size: .
CDR3 DNA: TGTGCCAGCAGCTTTAAGGGGTCGCAGCCCCAGCATTTT
CDR3 protein: CASSFKGSQPQHF

D gene: .
V gene: TRBV4-2
J gene: TRBJ2-5
clone size: .
CDR3 DNA: TGTGCCAGCAGCCTAGATCAAGAGACCCAGTACTTC
CDR3 protein: CASSLDQETQYF

D gene: TRBD1
V gene: TRBV7-8
J gene: TRBJ1-3
clone size: .
CDR3 DNA: TGTGCCAGCAGCTACTGGGACAGGGGAAACACCATATATTTT
CDR3 protein: CASSYWDRGNTIYF

D gene: .
V gene: TRBV19
J gene: TRBJ1-6
clone size: once
CDR3 DNA: TGTGCCAGTAGTCGGACAACGAATTCACCCCTCCACTTT
CDR3 protein: CASSRTTNSPLHF

D gene: .
V gene: TRBV11-2
J gene: TRBJ1-1
clone size: .
CDR3 DNA: TGTGCCAGCAGCTTCGATTTTCCGGGCACTGAAGCTTTCTTT
CDR3 protein: CASSFDFPGTEAFF

D gene: TRBD2
V gene: TRBV4-3
J gene: TRBJ2-3
clone size: .
CDR3 DNA: TGCGCCAGCAGCCATGCTAGGACTAGCGGGGGGGTCGCAGATACGCAGTATTTT
CDR3 protein: CASSHARTSGGVADTQYF

D gene: .
V gene: TRBV21-1
J gene: TRBJ2-3
clone size: .
CDR3 DNA: TGTGCCAGCGGGGCCGGAGACACTGAACGGGTTGTAGCAGATACGCAGTATTTT
CDR3 protein: CASGAGDTERVVADTQYF

D gene: .
V gene: TRBV10-2
J gene: TRBJ2-4
clone size: .
CDR3 DNA: TGCGCCGCGGATAGAGATTTGGGAGCCAAAAACATTCAGTACTTC
CDR3 protein: CAADRDLGAKNIQYF